This record covers a single T cell receptor beta chain. Its antigen is unknown. This sample was taken from a study of radiotherapy plus CTLA-4 blockade in lung cancer. The overall study: For around 18% of patients, objective responses occurred, and approximately 30% had disease control. Study-wide findings and caveats: Subsequent to radiotherapy plus ipilimumab, tumor-derived TCR clones underwent expansion in blood. Reports identified early blood T cell clone dynamics, with interferon-beta, as the best response predictor.

Clones were sequenced by immunoSEQ multiplex PCR, and TCRdb holds only the in-frame ones, with some missing. The table records some 51,000 clones, roughly 80% of them present only once. Those patients who had chemo-refractory metastatic non-small-cell lung cancer were given focal radiation along with CTLA-4 blockade through ipilimumab. The sequencing here drew on peripheral blood, taken from a patient treated with radiotherapy plus ipilimumab. This sequence was found in a human donor with non-small cell lung cancer who had a complete response to radiotherapy plus ipilimumab.

CDR3: CASSSPPGRKQETQYF. CDR3 coding DNA: TGTGCCAGCAGCTCCCCCCCTGGCAGGAAACAAGAGACCCAGTACTTC. The chain uses TRBV7-9 and TRBJ2-5; D is undetermined. Trimming took 4 bases from V and 2 from J, leaving 17 bases between them. CDR1 is SEHNR, CDR2 FQNEAQ, per germline (reference sequence). CDR3 length: 16 residues.